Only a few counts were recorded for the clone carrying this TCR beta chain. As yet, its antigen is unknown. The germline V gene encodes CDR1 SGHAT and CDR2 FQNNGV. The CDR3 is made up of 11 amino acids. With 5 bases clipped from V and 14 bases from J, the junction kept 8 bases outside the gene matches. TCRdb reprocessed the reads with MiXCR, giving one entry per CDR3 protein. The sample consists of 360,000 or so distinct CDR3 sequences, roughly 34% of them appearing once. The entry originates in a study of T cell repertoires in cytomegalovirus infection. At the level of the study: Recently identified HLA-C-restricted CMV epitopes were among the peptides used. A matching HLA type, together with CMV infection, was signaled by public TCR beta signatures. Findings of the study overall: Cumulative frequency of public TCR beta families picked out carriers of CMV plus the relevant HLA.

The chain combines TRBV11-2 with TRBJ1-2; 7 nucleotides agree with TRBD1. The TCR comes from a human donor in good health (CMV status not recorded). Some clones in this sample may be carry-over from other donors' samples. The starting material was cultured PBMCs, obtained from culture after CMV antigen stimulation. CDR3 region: CASSTTGAYTF. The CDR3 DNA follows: TGTGCCAGCAGCACAACAGGGGCGTATACCTTC.